Listed here are 23 T cell receptor beta chains from one sample, sequenced in a study of blood T cell repertoires in COVID-19. Measured with immunoSEQ multiplex PCR; TCRdb has only the in-frame clones, and not every one. The table records some 130,000 clones, 70% to 80% of them present only once. The sample consisted of peripheral blood. These receptors originate from a man in his 60s who had recovered from COVID-19.

This chain connects TRBV30 to TRBJ2-2, with D maybe TRBD2 (5 bases). V dropped 2 bases and J dropped 4 bases, with 11 bases sitting between them. Germline CDR1 GTSNPN, CDR2 SVGIG (reference sequence). The CDR3 consists of 14 residues. The CDR3 sequence: CAWSRGRVTGELFF. The CDR3 nucleotides read TGTGCCTGGAGTCGGGGTCGGGTCACCGGGGAGCTGTTTTTT. Full variable domain (rest looked up from reference TRBV30 and TRBJ2-2): SQTIHQWPATLVQPVGSPLSLECTVEGTSNPNLYWYRQAAGRGLQLLFYSVGIGQISSEVPQNLSASRPQDRQFILSSKKLLLSDSGFYLCAWSRGRVTGELFFGEGSRLTVL.

The CDR3 loop reads CASRKQGVTYEQYF. The CDR3 coding sequence is TGTGCCAGCAGAAAACAGGGGGTGACCTACGAGCAGTACTTC. V usage is TRBV6-5 and J usage is TRBJ2-7; 8 bases map to TRBD1. The V segment lost 6 bases and the J segment 2 bases; nucleotides outside the gene matches: 6. This CDR3 is 14 amino acids long. Germline loops: CDR1 MNHEY, CDR2 SVGAGI.

This chain connects TRBV4-2 to TRBJ1-2; possibly TRBD1 for D (6 bases). This CDR3 comprises 14 residues. V shed 0 bases and J shed 6 bases, with 11 bases lying between them. From germline, CDR1 is LGHNA and CDR2 YNFKEQ. The CDR3 DNA is TGTGCCAGCAGCCAAGATGGGCAGGGGAATGGCTACACCTTC. The encoded protein is CASSQDGQGNGYTF.

CDR3 amino acids: CASSILLAHNEQFF. CDR3 DNA: TGTGCCAGTAGTATACTCCTAGCCCACAATGAGCAGTTCTTC. This rearrangement joins TRBV19 to TRBJ2-1; D is possibly TRBD2 (5 bases). Germline V gene lookup returns CDR1 LNHDA and CDR2 SQIVND (reference sequence). The CDR3 extends over 14 amino acids. Trimming left V 2 bases short and J 5 bases short, with 10 bases between.

V gene TRBV11-1 combines with J gene TRBJ2-7; 8 bases fit TRBD1. The CDR3 consists of 16 residues. Looked up from germline, CDR1 is SGHAT and CDR2 is FQDESV (reference sequence). Trimming at V came to 1 base and at J to 2 bases, leaving 7 bases not matched to a gene. CDR3: CASSLGPGQAAYEQYF. Written as DNA, the CDR3 is TGTGCCAGCAGCTTAGGCCCGGGACAGGCTGCCTACGAGCAGTACTTC.

The V gene is TRBV6-1, the J gene TRBJ2-7; 12 bases align to TRBD2. This CDR3 is built from 17 residues. V shed 1 base, J shed 0 bases, and the junction held 4 bases outside the gene matches. Germline assignment: CDR1 MNHNS and CDR2 SASEGT. CDR3 protein: CASSEVLAGGNSYEQYF. The CDR3 bases are TGTGCCAGCAGTGAAGTACTAGCGGGGGGAAACTCCTACGAGCAGTACTTC.

The chain recombines TRBV11-2 with TRBJ2-5; 10 positions agree with TRBD1. This CDR3 has 15 amino acids. V shed 4 bases and J 5 bases; nucleotides not matched to a gene: 7. Germline V gene sequence: CDR1 SGHAT, CDR2 FQNNGV. The DNA for the CDR3 is TGTGCCAGCAGCTCAACCGGGACAGGGGTCGAGACCCAGTACTTC. Protein product: CASSSTGTGVETQYF. The full variable domain, in which reference TRBV11-2 and TRBJ2-5 provide the parts outside the CDR3, is EAGVAQSPRYKIIEKRQSVAFWCNPISGHATLYWYQQILGQGPKLLIQFQNNGVVDDSQLPKDRFSAERLKGVDSTLKIQPAKLEDSAVYLCASSSTGTGVETQYFGPGTRLLVL.

This clone came up a few times. The V and J genes are TRBV19 and TRBJ2-3, with TRBD1 matching 10 bases. Per germline, CDR1 LNHDA and CDR2 SQIVND (reference sequence). The CDR3 totals 16 residues. V lost 5 bases to trimming and J lost 4 bases; unmatched junction nucleotides: 9. In DNA, the CDR3 is TGTGCCAGTAGTGGTCCGCGACAGGGGGCCGCAGATACGCAGTATTTT. Its protein is CASSGPRQGAADTQYF.

This clone was seen more than once but under ten times. The chain carries TRBV30 and TRBJ1-1; perhaps TRBD1 as D (5 bases). Between the trimmed V and J ends, which lost 1 base and 2 bases, there was a span of 8 bases. The length of the CDR3 is 13 residues. Germline values: CDR1 GTSNPN, CDR2 SVGIG (reference sequence). The CDR3 reads CAWSGQINTEAFF. CDR3 nucleotide sequence: TGTGCCTGGAGTGGACAGATTAACACTGAAGCTTTCTTT.

The rearrangement links TRBV28 to TRBJ2-1, with 7 bases aligning to TRBD2. CDR3 length: 14 residues. Germline V gene data show CDR1 as MDHEN and CDR2 as SYDVKM. Trimming cost V 2 bases and J 7 bases; bases outside gene matches: 5. CDR3 sequence reads: CASSLADGGNEQFF. CDR3 nucleotide sequence: TGTGCCAGCAGTTTAGCTGACGGGGGGAATGAGCAGTTCTTC.

This clone was recorded a few times. The J gene is TRBJ2-7, the V gene TRBV18; 10 bases match TRBD2. V lost 0 bases, J lost 5 bases, and 4 bases stayed unmatched. Germline-derived CDR1 and CDR2 are KGHSH and LQKENI. CDR3 length: 15 amino acids. CDR3 region: CASSPPASGRNEQYF. CDR3 DNA sequence: TGTGCCAGCTCACCACCGGCTAGCGGGAGAAACGAGCAGTACTTC.

J is TRBJ1-1 and V is TRBV7-2; 7 nucleotides line up with TRBD1. The CDR3 contains 13 residues. V lost 3 bases and J lost 4; bases outside the gene matches: 2. Per germline, CDR1 SGHTA and CDR2 FQGNSA. CDR3 region: CASSFRGFTEAFF. The CDR3 bases are TGTGCCAGCAGCTTCAGGGGGTTCACTGAAGCTTTCTTT.

This clone occurred a few times. This chain joins TRBV5-4 and TRBJ1-2, with 7 positions matching TRBD1. The CDR3 loop spans 14 amino acids. Germline assignment: CDR1 SGHNT and CDR2 YYREEE (reference sequence). V gave up 5 bases and J gave up 4 bases; unmatched junction bases: 8. The CDR3, as DNA: TGTGCCAGCAGTACGACAGGGTCTGGCTATGGCTACACCTTC. This translates into CASSTTGSGYGYTF.

This clone was seen a single time. The chain employs TRBV6-5 and TRBJ2-5; TRBD2 matches 14 bases. Germline-derived CDR1 and CDR2 are MNHEY and SVGAGI. This CDR3 comprises 15 residues. Losses at the gene ends were 5 bases for V and 4 bases for J; bases not matched to a gene: 3. The CDR3 nucleotides are TGTGCCAGCAGTATGGGACTAGCGGGAGCAGAGACCCAGTACTTC. Translating gives CASSMGLAGAETQYF.

The chain links TRBV6-2 or TRBV6-3 to TRBJ1-5; D is ambiguous. Germline V gene data show CDR1 as MNHEY and CDR2 as SVGEGT. Trimming left V 6 bases short and J 7 bases short, with 16 bases between. CDR3 length: 14 residues. CDR3 loop: CASSPSGFLQPQHF. Here the CDR3 DNA reads TGTGCCAGCAGCCCTTCGGGGTTCCTCCAGCCCCAGCATTTT.

The V gene is TRBV9, the J gene TRBJ2-1; D ambiguous. The ends were cut back, 0 bases at V and 5 bases at J, with 9 bases in the middle. This CDR3 region has 14 residues. Germline V lookup: CDR1 SGDLS, CDR2 YYNGEE. The DNA of the CDR3 is TGTGCCAGCAGCGTAGGAGACACCCACAATGAGCAGTTCTTC. It yields the protein CASSVGDTHNEQFF.

Relative to its sample, this clone is medium-sized (0.01 to 0.1%). V gene TRBV19 combines with J gene TRBJ1-5; D may be TRBD1 (5 bases). The CDR3 is made up of 15 amino acids. V dropped 0 bases and J dropped 5 bases, with 11 bases sitting between them. Germline CDR1 and CDR2: LNHDA and SQIVND (reference sequence). CDR3 bases: TGTGCCAGTAGTATAGACCCGGACATTGATCAGCCCCAGCATTTT. This codes for CASSIDPDIDQPQHF.

This clone was counted at least ten times. Other DNA sequences of this sample code for an identical CDR3. The chain employs TRBV11-2 and TRBJ2-1; 8 bases are a match to TRBD2. The CDR3 runs 14 residues. CDR1 and CDR2 from the germline V gene are SGHAT and FQNNGV. With 11 bases clipped from V and 10 bases from J, the junction kept 16 bases outside the gene matches. The CDR3 protein is CARRGRGAGGEQFF. CDR3 in DNA: TGTGCCCGCCGCGGGCGGGGGGCGGGGGGCGAGCAGTTCTTC.

The V call is TRBV28, the J call TRBJ2-4; 7 nucleotides line up with TRBD2. Trimming cost V 5 bases and J 2 bases; bases outside gene matches: 9. The CDR3 length is 16 residues. CDR1 and CDR2 (germline): MDHEN, SYDVKM. The CDR3 bases are TGTGCCAGCAGTCCCATGGGGAGGGGAACCAAAAACATTCAGTACTTC. It yields the protein CASSPMGRGTKNIQYF.

This rearrangement joins TRBV6-5 to TRBJ1-6; 9 bases are a match to TRBD1. The germline CDR1 and CDR2 sequences are MNHEY and SVGAGI. The V gene end was trimmed by 6 bases and the J gene end by 6 bases; junction bases not matched to a gene: 6. The CDR3 sequence is 15 residues long. The CDR3: CASSPQGASNSPLHF. The CDR3 DNA reads TGTGCCAGCAGCCCACAGGGGGCGAGTAATTCACCCCTCCACTTT.

This clone was seen a handful of times. The V call is TRBV7-9, the J call TRBJ1-6; 7 nucleotides match TRBD1. With 2 bases clipped from V and 9 bases from J, the junction kept 13 bases outside the gene matches. CDR3 size: 17 residues. Germline loops: CDR1 SEHNR, CDR2 FQNEAQ (reference sequence). The CDR3 DNA reads TGTGCCAGCAGCTTACAGGGGGACCCGTGGTTTGGTTCACCCCTCCACTTT. Translated, it gives CASSLQGDPWFGSPLHF.

The rearrangement joins TRBV18 to TRBJ2-5; TRBD2 matches at 8 bases. Germline values: CDR1 KGHSH, CDR2 LQKENI. V lost 1 base to trimming and J lost 3 bases; unmatched junction nucleotides: 7. The CDR3 contains 16 residues. This CDR3 is CASSPRAGGTEETQYF. Here the CDR3 DNA reads TGTGCCAGCTCACCACGGGCGGGAGGTACCGAAGAGACCCAGTACTTC.

J is TRBJ1-1 and V is TRBV28, with 9 bases aligning to TRBD1. The CDR3 has 13 amino acids. Germline values: CDR1 MDHEN, CDR2 SYDVKM. V was pared by 7 bases and J by 11 bases, with 11 bases of the junction left unmatched. The DNA for the CDR3 is TGTGCCAGCATTCCTCCGGGACAGGGTTACGCTTTCTTT. Protein product: CASIPPGQGYAFF.